The TCR beta chain described here comes from a study of shared clonotypes between healthy human individuals. The germline CDR1 and CDR2 sequences are WNHNN and SYGVQD (reference sequence). The CDR3 is 15 amino acids. Deletions cut 6 bases from V and 4 bases from J, with 15 bases between. As originally analysed: ImmunoSEQ only sent back junction sequences with no quality scores, so filtering was done differently. The data were produced by immunoSEQ multiplex PCR, yet TCRdb's version contains in-frame clones alone and is incomplete. V, J and clone size are those of that table, while D and trimming were read from the DNA. The repertoire consists of some 1 million clones, with about 70% occurring once and the leading ten covering nearly 1.5%.

This TCR came from a man in his late teens or twenties in good health. Sequencing input: memory CD4+ T cells sorted from blood. Subset given: CD45RA-negative fraction. The chain recombines TRBV10-1 with TRBJ2-2; D possibly corresponds to TRBD1 (5 bases). Here the CDR3 reads CASSPGRQSTGELFF. CDR3 nucleotides: TGCGCCAGCAGCCCAGGCCGACAGAGCACCGGGGAGCTGTTTTTT.